This TCR beta chain is drawn from a study of CD8 T cells in Susac syndrome. A quantity of about 0.45 to 1 ug RNA underwent reverse transcription using random hexamers. By means of immunoSEQ multiplex PCR, TCR beta CDR3 spanning 54 Vbeta and 13 Jbeta underwent amplification. TCRdb re-derived calls from the immunoSEQ multiplex PCR reads in MiXCR, one entry per CDR3 protein. Of approximately 230,000 distinct CDR3 sequences in the sample, roughly 93% are singletons; the top ten hold around 0.07%. CD8+ and CD4+ T cells were negatively isolated; TEMRA cells were FACS-enriched. J lost 7 bases, V lost 1 base, and 5 bases had no gene match. In germline, CDR1 is LGHDT, CDR2 YNNKEL (reference sequence). This CDR3 is built from 16 residues.

Sequencing was done on a sample of CD4+ T cells from PBMCs. The TCR sequence derives from a human donor with multiple sclerosis. The chain employs TRBV3-1 and TRBJ1-6, with 9 bases aligning to TRBD1. The CDR3 sequence is CASSQVMGQGNSPLHF. CDR3 in DNA: TGTGCCAGCAGCCAAGTTATGGGACAGGGAAATTCACCCCTCCACTTT.